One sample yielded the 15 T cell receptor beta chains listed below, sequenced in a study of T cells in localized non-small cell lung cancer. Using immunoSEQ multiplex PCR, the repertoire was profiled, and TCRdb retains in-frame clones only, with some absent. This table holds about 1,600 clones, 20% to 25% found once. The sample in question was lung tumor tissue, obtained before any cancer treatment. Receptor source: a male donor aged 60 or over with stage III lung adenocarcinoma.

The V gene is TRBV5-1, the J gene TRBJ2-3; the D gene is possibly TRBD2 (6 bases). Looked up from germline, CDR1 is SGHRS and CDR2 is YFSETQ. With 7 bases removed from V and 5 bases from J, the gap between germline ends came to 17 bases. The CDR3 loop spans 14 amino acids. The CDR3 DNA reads TGCGCCAGCTCCGCCGGGACTCCGAAAGATACGCAGTATTTT. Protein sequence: CASSAGTPKDTQYF.

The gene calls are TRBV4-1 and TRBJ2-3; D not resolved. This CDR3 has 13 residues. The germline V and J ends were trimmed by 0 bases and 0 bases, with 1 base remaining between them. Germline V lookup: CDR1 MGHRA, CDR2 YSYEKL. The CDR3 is CASSQESTDTQYF. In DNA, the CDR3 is TGCGCCAGCAGCCAAGAAAGCACAGATACGCAGTATTTT.

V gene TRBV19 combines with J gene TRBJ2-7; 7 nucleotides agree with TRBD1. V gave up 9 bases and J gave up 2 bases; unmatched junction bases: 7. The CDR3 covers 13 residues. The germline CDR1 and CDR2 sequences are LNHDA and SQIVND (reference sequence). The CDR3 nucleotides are TGTGCCAGCATGGACAGGAACGCCTACGAGCAGTACTTC. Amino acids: CASMDRNAYEQYF.

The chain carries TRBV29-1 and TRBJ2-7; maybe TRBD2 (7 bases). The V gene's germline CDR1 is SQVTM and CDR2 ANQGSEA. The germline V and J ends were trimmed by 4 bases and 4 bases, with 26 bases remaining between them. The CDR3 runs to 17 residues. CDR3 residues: CSVVLSDSPKGGYEQYF. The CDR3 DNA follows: TGCAGCGTTGTTTTAAGTGACAGCCCGAAGGGGGGGTACGAGCAGTACTTC.

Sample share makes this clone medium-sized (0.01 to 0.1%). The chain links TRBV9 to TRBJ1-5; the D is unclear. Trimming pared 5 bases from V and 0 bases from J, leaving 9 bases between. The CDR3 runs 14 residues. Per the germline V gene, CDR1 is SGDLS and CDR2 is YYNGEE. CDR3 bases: TGTGCCAGCAGGCAGGAATATAGCAATCAGCCCCAGCATTTT. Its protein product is CASRQEYSNQPQHF.

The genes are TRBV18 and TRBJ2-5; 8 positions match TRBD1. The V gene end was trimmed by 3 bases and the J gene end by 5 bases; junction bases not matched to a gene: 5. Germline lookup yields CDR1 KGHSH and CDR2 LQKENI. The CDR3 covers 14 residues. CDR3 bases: TGTGCCAGCTCACCCGGACAGGGTATGGAGACCCAGTACTTC. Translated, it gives CASSPGQGMETQYF.

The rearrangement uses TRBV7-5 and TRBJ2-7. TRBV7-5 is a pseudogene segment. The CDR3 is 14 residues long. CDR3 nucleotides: TGTGCCAGCAGCTTGGGGGGCAGGGGACACGAGCAGTACTTC. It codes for CASSLGGRGHEQYF.

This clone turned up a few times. As DNA, the CDR3 is TGTGCCACCAGCCCCCGGACAGGGGGCCACACTGAAGCTTTCTTT. This translates into CATSPRTGGHTEAFF. V is TRBV15 and J is TRBJ1-1; 11 bases line up with TRBD1. CDR1 and CDR2 from the germline V gene are LNHNV and YYDKDF (reference sequence). Trimming at V came to 5 bases and at J to 3 bases, leaving 5 bases not matched to a gene. This CDR3 contains 15 residues.

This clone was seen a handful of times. This CDR3 is CASSLGLPQAPLHF. Here the CDR3 DNA reads TGTGCCAGCTCACTCGGACTGCCTCAAGCACCCCTCCACTTT. This rearrangement joins TRBV18 to TRBJ1-6; D not resolved. V lost 4 bases and J 11 bases, leaving 15 bases between the germline ends. The CDR3 is 14 residues long. The germline gives CDR1 KGHSH, CDR2 LQKENI.

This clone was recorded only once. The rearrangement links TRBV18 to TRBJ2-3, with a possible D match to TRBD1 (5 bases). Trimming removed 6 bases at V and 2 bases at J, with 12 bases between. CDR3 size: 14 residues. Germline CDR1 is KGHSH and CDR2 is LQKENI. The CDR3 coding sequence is TGTGCCAGCTCCGGACAAGAATTCACAGATACGCAGTATTTT. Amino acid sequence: CASSGQEFTDTQYF.

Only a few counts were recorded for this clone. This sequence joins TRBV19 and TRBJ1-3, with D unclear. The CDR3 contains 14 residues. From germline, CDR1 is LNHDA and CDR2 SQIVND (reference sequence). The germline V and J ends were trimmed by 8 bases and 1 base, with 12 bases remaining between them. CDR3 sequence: CASANLGSGNTIYF. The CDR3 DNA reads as TGTGCCAGTGCGAACCTCGGGTCTGGAAACACCATATATTTT. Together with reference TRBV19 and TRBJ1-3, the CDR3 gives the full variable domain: DGGITQSPKYLFRKEGQNVTLSCEQNLNHDAMYWYRQDPGQGLRLIYYSQIVNDFQKGDIAEGYSVSREKKESFPLTVTSAQKNPTAFYLCASANLGSGNTIYFGEGSWLTVV.

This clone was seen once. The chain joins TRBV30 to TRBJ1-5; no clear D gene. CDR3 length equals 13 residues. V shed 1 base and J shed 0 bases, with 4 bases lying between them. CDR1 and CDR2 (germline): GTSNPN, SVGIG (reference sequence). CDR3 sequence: CAWSGDSNQPQHF. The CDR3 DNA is TGTGCCTGGAGTGGAGATAGCAATCAGCCCCAGCATTTT.

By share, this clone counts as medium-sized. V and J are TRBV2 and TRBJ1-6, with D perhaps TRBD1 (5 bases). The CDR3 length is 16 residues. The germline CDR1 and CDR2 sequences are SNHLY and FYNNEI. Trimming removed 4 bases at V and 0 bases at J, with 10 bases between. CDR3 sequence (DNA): TGTGCCAGCAGTGTGGGGCCTAGCTCCTATAATTCACCCCTCCACTTT. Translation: CASSVGPSSYNSPLHF.

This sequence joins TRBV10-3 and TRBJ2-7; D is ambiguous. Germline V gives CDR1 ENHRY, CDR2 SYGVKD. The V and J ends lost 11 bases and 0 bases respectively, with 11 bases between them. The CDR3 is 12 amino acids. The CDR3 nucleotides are TGTGCCGAGGCAGGAAACTCCTACGAGCAGTACTTC. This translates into CAEAGNSYEQYF.

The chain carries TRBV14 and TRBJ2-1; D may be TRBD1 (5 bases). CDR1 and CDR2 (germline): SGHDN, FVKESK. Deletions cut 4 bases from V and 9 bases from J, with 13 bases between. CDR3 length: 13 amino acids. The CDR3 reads CASSPRLQVEQFF. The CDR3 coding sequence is TGTGCCAGCAGCCCGCGATTACAGGTTGAGCAGTTCTTC.